This T cell receptor beta chain was identified during a study of T-cell reconstitution after alpha-beta-depleted transplantation in children. Study conclusions and caveats: T-cell counts and diversity were attributed mostly to newly produced T cells one year after transplant. Several hundred expanded graft clones reportedly gave rise to the alpha-beta T cells present about two months after transplant.

V lost 6 bases and J lost 0; bases outside the gene matches: 7. Germline assignment: CDR1 LGHNA and CDR2 YNFKEQ. This CDR3 is 16 amino acids long. Ten or more counts support this clonotype. Antigen specificity is unknown. Molecular barcoding with unique molecular identifiers was used for the TCRbeta library. TCRdb processed the PCR reads anew with MiXCR; each CDR3 protein has one entry. The sample has some 300,000 distinct CDR3 sequences; over 7% are singletons. The chain combines TRBV4-2 with TRBJ2-3; 9 bases are shared with TRBD1. The TCR originated in a female patient aged 2-9 years who had a stem cell transplant for Fanconi anemia, so the T cells may come from the graft donor. The sequencing used peripheral blood, collected 360 days after TCRalphabeta/CD19-depleted stem cell transplant. CDR3 sequence: CASRIQGAGSTDTQYF. CDR3 DNA: TGTGCCAGCAGAATACAGGGGGCGGGTAGCACAGATACGCAGTATTTT.